One sample yielded the 16 T cell receptor beta chains listed below, sequenced in a study of long-term antiretroviral therapy in people with HIV. Samples were assayed with immunoSEQ v3.0 at survey level. The table came from immunoSEQ multiplex PCR; TCRdb's copy has only in-frame clones and leaves some out. Of 25,000 to 35,000 clones in the sample, 65% to 85% were seen once. The input for sequencing was unsorted PBMCs, taken nearly 2.9 years after starting antiretroviral therapy. The source of these receptors is a man aged 25 to 40 with HIV.

This chain links TRBV7-3 with TRBJ2-1, with 9 bases aligning to TRBD2. The CDR3 consists of 16 residues. V was clipped by 3 bases and J by 6 bases; unmatched bases: 9. Germline loops: CDR1 SGHTA, CDR2 FQGTGA. CDR3 coding DNA: TGTGCCAGCAGCTTGTTAGCGGGGGAACCTCCCAATGAGCAGTTCTTC. Encoded protein: CASSLLAGEPPNEQFF.

V is TRBV29-1 and J is TRBJ1-1, with D unclear. The CDR3 totals 14 residues. Germline V gives CDR1 SQVTM, CDR2 ANQGSEA. V was clipped by 0 bases and J by 2 bases, with 10 bases between them. The CDR3 here is CSVEDTAFNTEAFF. The CDR3 nucleotides read TGCAGCGTTGAAGACACCGCTTTCAACACTGAAGCTTTCTTT.

J is TRBJ2-1 and V is TRBV10-3, with 8 bases identical to TRBD1. Trimming cost V 0 bases and J 4 bases; bases outside gene matches: 5. Germline V lookup: CDR1 ENHRY, CDR2 SYGVKD. The CDR3 contains 16 residues. The CDR3 DNA follows: TGTGCCATCAGTGAGTCTAGACAGGGGCCTTACAATGAGCAGTTCTTC. This sequence encodes CAISESRQGPYNEQFF.

This sequence joins TRBV7-3 and TRBJ2-2; maybe TRBD1 (5 bases). V dropped 1 base and J dropped 5 bases, with 14 bases sitting between them. Looked up from germline, CDR1 is SGHTA and CDR2 is FQGTGA. The CDR3 runs to 16 residues. The CDR3 loop is CASSLKTGFLTGELFF. For the CDR3, the DNA is TGTGCCAGCAGCTTAAAAACAGGTTTTTTGACCGGGGAGCTGTTTTTT.

The rearrangement joins TRBV30 to TRBJ1-2; 7 bases are a match to TRBD1. Trimming at V came to 0 bases and at J to 1 base, leaving 8 bases not matched to a gene. Germline CDR1 is GTSNPN and CDR2 is SVGIG (reference sequence). CDR3 length equals 16 residues. The DNA for the CDR3 is TGTGCCTGGAGTGTACTAGACAGGGACGGTAACTATGGCTACACCTTC. This encodes CAWSVLDRDGNYGYTF.

The chain couples TRBV28 to TRBJ1-3; the D is unclear. This CDR3 is built from 15 residues. Germline V CDR1 and CDR2: MDHEN, SYDVKM. V was shortened by 3 bases and J by 2 bases, with 11 bases between the two germline ends. Written as DNA, the CDR3 is TGTGCCAGCAGTTTTACTTTCCTAGCTGGAAACACCATATATTTT. It translates to CASSFTFLAGNTIYF.

The chain has TRBV19 and TRBJ2-7; a possible D gene is TRBD1 (6 bases). V gave up 3 bases and J gave up 1 base, with 10 bases separating them. Germline V gene lookup returns CDR1 LNHDA and CDR2 SQIVND (reference sequence). The CDR3 has 14 amino acids. This chain's CDR3 is CASSIVQGSYEQYF. CDR3 sequence (DNA): TGTGCCAGTAGTATTGTACAGGGATCCTACGAGCAGTACTTC.

V and J are TRBV15 and TRBJ2-6, with D unresolved. The germline V gene has CDR1 LNHNV and CDR2 YYDKDF (reference sequence). This CDR3 has 16 amino acids. Trimming took 5 bases from V and 0 from J, leaving 11 bases between them. CDR3 DNA: TGTGCCACCAGCGACGCCCCGATCTCTGGGGCCAACGTCCTGACTTTC. Encoded protein: CATSDAPISGANVLTF.

V and J are TRBV7-2 and TRBJ2-3; unclear D gene. The germline V gene has CDR1 SGHTA and CDR2 FQGNSA. Deletions cut 2 bases from V and 2 bases from J, with 5 bases between. The CDR3 has 13 residues. In DNA, the CDR3 is TGTGCCAGCAGCTTAAAGGTCACAGATACGCAGTATTTT. Translated, it gives CASSLKVTDTQYF.

The rearrangement uses TRBV9 and TRBJ2-1, with D possibly being TRBD1 or TRBD2 (5 bases each). This CDR3 region has 17 residues. Per the germline V gene, CDR1 is SGDLS and CDR2 is YYNGEE. The V gene lost 0 bases and the J gene lost 7 bases, with 20 bases spanning the gap. The CDR3 nucleotides are TGTGCCAGCAGCGTAGCTTCTAGGGGAGTTTTAGGAAATGAGCAGTTCTTC. The encoded protein is CASSVASRGVLGNEQFF.

In its sample, this clone was seen a few times. This chain links TRBV19 with TRBJ2-7; TRBD2 agrees at 10 bases. Per the germline V gene, CDR1 is LNHDA and CDR2 is SQIVND (reference sequence). This CDR3 contains 15 residues. V lost 5 bases and J lost 0; bases outside the gene matches: 4. The CDR3: CASSRTSGLSYEQYF. The DNA of the CDR3 is TGTGCCAGTAGTCGGACTAGCGGACTCTCCTACGAGCAGTACTTC.

This chain links TRBV30 with TRBJ1-1; D is unclear. CDR1 and CDR2 from the germline V gene are GTSNPN and SVGIG (reference sequence). V was shortened by 1 base and J by 0 bases, with 3 bases between the two germline ends. This CDR3 comprises 12 residues. CDR3 DNA: TGTGCCTGGAGTGAGCTGAACACTGAAGCTTTCTTT. As protein: CAWSELNTEAFF.

The chain is built from TRBV7-9 and TRBJ2-1; TRBD1 matches 7 bases. Germline V CDR1 and CDR2: SEHNR, FQNEAQ (reference sequence). This CDR3 has 14 amino acids. Trimming took 3 bases from V and 3 from J; bases not matched to a gene: 2. CDR3 sequence reads: CASSLTGIYNEQFF. Here the CDR3 DNA reads TGTGCCAGCAGCTTGACAGGGATCTACAATGAGCAGTTCTTC.

This chain joins TRBV4-3 and TRBJ2-5, with TRBD1 matching over 8 bases. Trimming at V came to 3 bases and at J to 4 bases, leaving 10 bases not matched to a gene. Per germline, CDR1 LGHNA and CDR2 YSLEER. CDR3 length: 16 residues. The CDR3 sequence: CASSQAGGARLETQYF. The DNA of the CDR3 is TGCGCCAGCAGCCAGGCAGGGGGCGCGAGACTAGAGACCCAGTACTTC.

The J gene is TRBJ2-5, the V gene TRBV27; D ambiguous. Germline V gene data show CDR1 as MNHEY and CDR2 as SMNVEV (reference sequence). Trimming removed 5 bases from V and 7 bases from J, with 14 bases in between. The CDR3 runs to 13 residues. In DNA, the CDR3 is TGTGCCAGCAGTCCAGGTCACCTTTGGACCCAGTACTTC. It is translated as CASSPGHLWTQYF.

In nucleotides, the CDR3 is TGTGCCAGCTCGCAGGGACAGGGGAACACCGGGGAGCTGTTTTTT. Translation gives CASSQGQGNTGELFF. The gene calls are TRBV18 and TRBJ2-2; 9 bases agree with TRBD1. The V gene end was trimmed by 6 bases and the J gene end by 1 base; junction bases not matched to a gene: 3. This CDR3 has 15 amino acids. The V gene's germline CDR1 is KGHSH and CDR2 LQKENI.